This T cell receptor beta chain was sequenced for a study of T cells after yellow fever vaccination (dated by TCRdb to the late 2010s). Looking at the study overall: Libraries from fractions with low cell numbers were prepared with the SMART-Seq v4 Ultra Low Input RNA kit. To follow T-cell clones before and after both primary and booster YFV17D yellow fever vaccination, bulk TCR alpha and beta repertoires underwent longitudinal sequencing. Two healthy male donors, one aged 18 to 30 and one aged 30 to 40 years, were included in the cohort. Blood was drawn at multiple timepoints before and after primary and secondary immunization, with bulk PBMC replicates and cell subsets isolated. Beyond this particular receptor, the publication reports: A small fraction of clonotypes appeared in both the CD4 and CD8 compartments, likely as a result of convergent recombination. After the booster, most clones that had expanded after primary vaccination were detected again (over 95% of CD4 and roughly nine tenths of CD8), suggesting broad maintenance of memory. FACS-sorted repertoires could contain abundant contaminating clonotypes from the bulk population, so computational filtering was required. The secondary T-cell response was found to be weaker but faster than the primary response, with a peak reached on day 5 rather than on day 15. Because only a couple of donors were included in the study, the extent to which the findings can be generalized is limited.

This clonotype was detected only a few times. The specificity of this receptor is unknown. No clone much larger than this one lies a single base away; base qualities are absent. There are 12 amino acids in the CDR3, from cysteine to phenylalanine inclusive. CDR3 DNA is the only sequence kept; it has 36 bases, read in frame from the first base. The trim is 8 bases for V and 4 bases for J, with a gap of 10 bases between the germline ends. CDR1 SGHTA and CDR2 FQGNSA are derived from the germline V gene. Synthesis of TCR cDNA relied on 5'RACE template switching, a step that introduced a universal primer site along with unique molecular identifiers. cDNA synthesis was primed from both the TCR alpha and TCR beta constant segments. Libraries were amplified in two PCR steps, with sample barcodes and sequencing adapters added in the second step. Sequencing of libraries was performed on Illumina HiSeq 2500 (2x100 bp) or NovaSeq (2x150 bp). In the paper's pipeline: MIGEC was used to demultiplex reads and collapse the reads into UMI consensus sequences, and MiXCR was used for V(D)J alignment. Vaccine-responding clonotypes were identified with edgeR using replicate PBMC samples, with FDR below 0.01 and a log2 fold change above 5 up to day 15 being required. Each bulk clonotype received a CD4 or CD8 identity based on whether the sequenced CD4 or CD8 repertoire contained that clonotype at higher abundance. TCRdb trimmed public reads at Q25 via fastp, called clones via MiXCR and kept in-frame beta chains. Every entry covers one CDR3 protein and lists the most common genes and DNA from its rows. TCRdb's processing, not the authors', yielded these V and J calls. This sample holds roughly 520,000 distinct CDR3 sequences; 21% were observed only once. Less than 20% of the sample is held by the ten biggest clonotypes.

This specimen's treatment or condition label, interpreted: live attenuated yellow fever vaccine strain. Two biological replicates of bulk PBMCs were collected at each blood-draw timepoint. PBMCs were isolated from peripheral blood using a standard Ficoll-Paque protocol. RNA was extracted with TriZol from bulk PBMCs, CD4 and CD8 fractions, and dextramer-positive and dextramer-negative fractions. The TCR was taken from a man younger than 35 who received the YFV17D yellow fever vaccine. The material was PBMCs, obtained less than 25 days after the first yellow fever vaccination. Rearrangement joined TRBV7-2 to TRBJ2-3; the D gene lacks a confident call. The bases read TGTGCCAGCCGTACCCGGCCAGATACGCAGTATTTT. This translates into CASRTRPDTQYF.